These 9 T cell receptor beta chains originate from one sample sequenced in a study of human T cells and chemical hapten exposure. Indicated time point: pre-sensitization, week 0. Described treatment: therapeutic diphenylcyclopropenone sensitization with weekly scalp DPC. A single record per CDR3 protein comes from TCRdb applying MiXCR to the RACE reads. The sample contains under 200,000 distinct CDR3 sequences, 30% of which appear only once. This specimen was whole blood, taken in connection with sensitization to the hapten diphenylcyclopropenone (DPC). These receptors were collected from a woman aged 25-40 years with alopecia areata. Some clones in this sample may be carry-over from other donors' samples.

This clonotype was seen more than once but under ten times. This chain's CDR3 is CASSLRSPRDTRAYEQYF. The CDR3 DNA sequence: TGTGCCAGCAGCTTACGATCCCCCCGGGACACTCGGGCCTACGAGCAGTACTTC. V usage is TRBV11-2 and J usage is TRBJ2-7, with D possibly TRBD1 on 6 matching bases. V lost 2 bases, J lost 2 bases, and 22 bases lay in between. Looked up from germline, CDR1 is SGHAT and CDR2 is FQNNGV. This CDR3 contains 18 residues.

As regards this clonotype: The CDR3 does not close with the conserved phenylalanine or tryptophan, likely indicating a read error. The chain carries TRBV5-1 and TRBJ1-4; TRBD1 might be the D (5 bases). This CDR3 spans 14 amino acids. Looked up from germline, CDR1 is SGHRS and CDR2 is YFSETQ. Trimming removed 6 bases at V and 6 bases at J, with 15 bases between. In DNA form, the CDR3 reads TGCGCCAGCAAGCCGGGGGAAACGTATGAAAAACTGTTTTTA. It yields the protein CASKPGETYEKLFL.

Only a few counts were recorded for this clonotype. V usage is TRBV29-1 and J usage is TRBJ2-7, with D tentatively TRBD2 (5 bases). CDR3 length: 13 residues. The V gene lost 7 bases and the J gene lost 3 bases, with 16 bases spanning the gap. The germline V gene encodes CDR1 SQVTM and CDR2 ANQGSEA. CDR3 loop: CSARGSLGYEQYF. CDR3 sequence (DNA): TGCAGCGCACGAGGGAGTTTGGGCTACGAGCAGTACTTC.

This clonotype appeared a few times. The V and J genes are TRBV18 and TRBJ1-3; D perhaps matches TRBD1 (6 bases). CDR3 length equals 14 residues. Trimming pared 6 bases from V and 6 bases from J, leaving 15 bases between. Germline lookup yields CDR1 KGHSH and CDR2 LQKENI. CDR3 region: CASSPPGQLNTIYF. As DNA, the CDR3 is TGTGCCAGCTCTCCTCCGGGACAATTAAACACCATATATTTT.

This clonotype has a handful of counts. This chain links TRBV7-2 with TRBJ2-3; 8 bases are a match to TRBD1. Germline CDR1 SGHTA, CDR2 FQGNSA. V shed 3 bases, J shed 5 bases, and the junction held 10 bases outside the gene matches. The CDR3 extends over 16 amino acids. The CDR3 coding sequence is TGTGCCAGCAGCTTGCAGGGGGCGACGGGGCGAGATACGCAGTATTTT. Amino acid sequence: CASSLQGATGRDTQYF.

The genes are TRBV4-3 and TRBJ2-7; D possibly corresponds to TRBD2 (6 bases). The CDR3 has 16 amino acids. The germline V and J ends were trimmed by 1 base and 0 bases, with 13 bases remaining between them. Germline CDR1 reads LGHNA; CDR2 reads YSLEER. The CDR3 loop is CASSQVLAGNSYEQYF. The CDR3 DNA is TGCGCCAGCAGCCAAGTTCTCGCGGGGAACTCCTACGAGCAGTACTTC.

The CDR3 DNA follows: TGTGCCAGCAGCCAAGATCAAATGATTAGCGGGAGCACAGATACGCAGTATTTT. This translates into CASSQDQMISGSTDTQYF. The chain joins TRBV4-2 to TRBJ2-3; TRBD2 agrees at 7 bases. Germline values: CDR1 LGHNA, CDR2 YNFKEQ. This CDR3 is built from 18 residues. The trim removed 0 bases at V and 0 bases at J, leaving 9 bases unmatched.

This clonotype showed up many times. The chain uses TRBV20-1 and TRBJ2-7, with no clear D. Trimming took 1 base from V and 4 from J, leaving 17 bases between them. This CDR3 is 15 amino acids long. Germline lookup yields CDR1 DFQATT and CDR2 SNEGSKA (reference sequence). The CDR3 DNA reads as TGCAGTGCTAGAGGCCCGTTCGGGTTTGAATACGAGCAGTACTTC. This translates into CSARGPFGFEYEQYF.

This clonotype was observed a handful of times. The V gene is TRBV10-3, the J gene TRBJ1-2, with 8 bases that match TRBD1. V lost 0 bases, J lost 5 bases, and 2 bases stayed unmatched. Germline V gene lookup returns CDR1 ENHRY and CDR2 SYGVKD. This CDR3 is built from 14 residues. The CDR3 here is CAISESRTGYGYTF. Here the CDR3 DNA reads TGTGCCATCAGTGAGTCCCGGACAGGGTATGGCTACACCTTC.